The source of this T cell receptor beta chain is a study of tumor and adjacent non-tumor tissue in lung cancer. Study information: There were some 11 adenocarcinoma, a couple of squamous cell carcinoma and 1 small cell lung cancer cases. Each sample yielded millions of productive TCRbeta reads on average. Study-wide results and limits: Normal lung showed higher cumulative top 100 clone frequency than tumor. Significantly higher TCR diversity was found in tumor than normal lung.

CDR3 size: 12 residues. Germline CDR1 and CDR2: MNHNS and SASEGT. TCRbeta libraries were built with three rounds of nested PCR, modified from ARM-PCR. TCRdb ran MiXCR on the multiplex PCR reads and lists one entry per CDR3 protein. The sample lists 60,000 to 90,000 distinct CDR3 sequences, roughly 70% occurring once. This sample's RNA came from whole unsorted tissue. Distant lung tissue was collected more than 3 cm away from the tumor edge. The sample holds one count of this clonotype. The antigen remains unidentified. The junction departs from the called germline gene at one end, perhaps through a read error.

The sequenced material came from distant non-tumor lung tissue. The sequence derives from a woman aged 45-60 years with non-small cell lung cancer. The genes are TRBV6-1 and TRBJ1-5; no clear D gene. The CDR3 DNA reads TGCGCCAACAGTAATAGGAATCAGCCCCAGCATTTT. Amino acids: CANSNRNQPQHF.